These T cell receptor beta chains were read from a single sample in a study of T cells after yellow fever vaccination. MiXCR was run by TCRdb on the 5' RACE reads, yielding one entry per CDR3 protein. The profile shows tens of thousands of distinct CDR3 sequences, approximately 6.9% of them singletons. This specimen was CD8+ T cells sorted from PBMCs, taken on the day of the first yellow fever vaccination. These TCRs come from a man younger than 35 who received the YFV17D yellow fever vaccine. CDR3s leave out the opening cysteine and the closing phenylalanine or tryptophan.

j_gene,v_gene,CDR3aa
TRBJ2-7,TRBV6-2/TRBV6-3,ATGGYEQY
TRBJ2-3,TRBV3-1,ASSQHLGTGGADTQY
TRBJ2-7,TRBV7-9,ASSPPGAYYEQY
TRBJ2-7,TRBV5-1,ASSLGGFDEQY
TRBJ2-5,TRBV11-1,ASSLWGTTQETQY
TRBJ2-4,TRBV5-4,ASSFWGATKNIQY
TRBJ1-2,TRBV11-2,ASSLEAGGYT
TRBJ2-5,TRBV7-2,ASSLLGFQETQY
TRBJ2-5,TRBV4-2,ASSQWSQETQY
TRBJ2-5,TRBV2,ASMFATGGETQY
TRBJ1-2,TRBV29-1,SVQNPGRGRNYGYT
TRBJ2-5,TRBV27,ASSLLTIAGGQETQY
TRBJ1-5,TRBV4-1,ASSQESQPQH
TRBJ1-2,TRBV27,ASSPPGFLHGYT
TRBJ1-1,TRBV3-1,ASCPGLGVYTEAF
TRBJ2-3,TRBV7-6,ASRPGLAGNTDTQY
TRBJ2-5,TRBV30,AWAHIQETQY
TRBJ1-1,TRBV5-6,ASSLPPGGTF